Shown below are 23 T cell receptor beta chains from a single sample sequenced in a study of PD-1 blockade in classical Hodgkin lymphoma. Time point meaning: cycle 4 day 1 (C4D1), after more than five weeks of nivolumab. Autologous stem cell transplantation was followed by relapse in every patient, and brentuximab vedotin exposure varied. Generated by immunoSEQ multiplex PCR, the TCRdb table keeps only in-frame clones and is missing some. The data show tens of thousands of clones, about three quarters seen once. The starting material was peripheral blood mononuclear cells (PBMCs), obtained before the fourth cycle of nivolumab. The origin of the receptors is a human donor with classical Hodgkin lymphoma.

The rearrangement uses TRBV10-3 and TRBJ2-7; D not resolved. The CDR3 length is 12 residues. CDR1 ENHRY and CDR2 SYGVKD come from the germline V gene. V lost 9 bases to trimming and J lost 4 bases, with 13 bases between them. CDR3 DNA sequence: TGTGCCATAGGCGTAGGAGCTTACGAGCAGTACTTC. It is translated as CAIGVGAYEQYF.

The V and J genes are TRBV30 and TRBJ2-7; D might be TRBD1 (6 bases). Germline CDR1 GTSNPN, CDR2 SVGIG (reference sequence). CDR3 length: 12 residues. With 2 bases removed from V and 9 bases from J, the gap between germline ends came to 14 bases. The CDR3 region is CAWSPQGTGQYF. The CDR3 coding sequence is TGTGCCTGGAGTCCCCAGGGGACGGGGCAGTACTTC.

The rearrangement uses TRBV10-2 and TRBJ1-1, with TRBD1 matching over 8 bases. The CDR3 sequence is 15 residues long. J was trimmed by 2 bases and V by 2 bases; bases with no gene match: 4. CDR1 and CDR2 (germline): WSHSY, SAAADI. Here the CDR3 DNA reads TGCGCCAGCAGTGAGCAGGGGGCAAGCAACACTGAAGCTTTCTTT. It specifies CASSEQGASNTEAFF.

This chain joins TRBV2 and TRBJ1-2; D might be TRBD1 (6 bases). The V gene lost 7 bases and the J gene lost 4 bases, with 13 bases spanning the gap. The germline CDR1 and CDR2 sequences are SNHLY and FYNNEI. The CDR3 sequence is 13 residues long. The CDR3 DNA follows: TGTGCCAGCACCGCGGACAGAAGCTATGGCTACACCTTC. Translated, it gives CASTADRSYGYTF.

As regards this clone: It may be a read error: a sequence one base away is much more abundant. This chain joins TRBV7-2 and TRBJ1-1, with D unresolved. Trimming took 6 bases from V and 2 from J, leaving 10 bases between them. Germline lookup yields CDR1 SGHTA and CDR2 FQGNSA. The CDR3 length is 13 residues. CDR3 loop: CTSSSGPNTEAFF. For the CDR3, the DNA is TGTACCAGCAGTTCCGGGCCAAACACTGAAGCTTTCTTT.

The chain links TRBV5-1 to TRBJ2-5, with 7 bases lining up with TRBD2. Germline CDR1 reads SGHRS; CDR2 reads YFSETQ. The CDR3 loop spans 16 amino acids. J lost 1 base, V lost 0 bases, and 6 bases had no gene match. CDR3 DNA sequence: TGCGCCAGCAGCTTGGATCAAGCGGGGTTCCAAGAGACCCAGTACTTC. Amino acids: CASSLDQAGFQETQYF. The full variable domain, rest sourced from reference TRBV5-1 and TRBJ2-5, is KAGVTQTPRYLIKTRGQQVTLSCSPISGHRSVSWYQQTPGQGLQFLFEYFSETQRNKGNFPGRFSGRQFSNSRSEMNVSTLELGDSALYLCASSLDQAGFQETQYFGPGTRLLVL.

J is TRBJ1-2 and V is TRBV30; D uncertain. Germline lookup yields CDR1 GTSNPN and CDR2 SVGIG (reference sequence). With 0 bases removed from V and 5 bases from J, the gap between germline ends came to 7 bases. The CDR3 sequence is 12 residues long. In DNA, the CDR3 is TGTGCCTGGAGTGTACTAGGGTATGGCTACACCTTC. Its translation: CAWSVLGYGYTF.

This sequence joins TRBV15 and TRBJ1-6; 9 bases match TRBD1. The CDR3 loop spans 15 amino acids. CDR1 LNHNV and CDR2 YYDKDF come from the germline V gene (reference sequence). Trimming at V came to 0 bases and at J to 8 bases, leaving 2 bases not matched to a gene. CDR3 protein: CATSREGQGYSPLHF. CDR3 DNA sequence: TGTGCCACCAGCAGAGAGGGACAGGGTTATTCACCCCTCCACTTT.

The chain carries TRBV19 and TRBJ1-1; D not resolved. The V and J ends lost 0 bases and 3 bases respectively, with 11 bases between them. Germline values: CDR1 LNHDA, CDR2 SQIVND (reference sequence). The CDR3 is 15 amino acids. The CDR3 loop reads CASSIDRAADTEAFF. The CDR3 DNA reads TGTGCCAGTAGTATAGATCGGGCAGCCGACACTGAAGCTTTCTTT.

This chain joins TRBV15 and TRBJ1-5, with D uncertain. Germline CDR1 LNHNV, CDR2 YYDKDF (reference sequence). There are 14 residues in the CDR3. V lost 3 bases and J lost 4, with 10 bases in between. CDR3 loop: CATSSQALNQPQHF. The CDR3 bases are TGTGCCACCAGCAGCCAGGCGCTAAATCAGCCCCAGCATTTT.

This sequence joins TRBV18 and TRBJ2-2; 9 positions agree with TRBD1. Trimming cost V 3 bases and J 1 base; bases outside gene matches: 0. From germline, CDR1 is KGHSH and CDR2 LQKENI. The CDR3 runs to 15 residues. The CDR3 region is CASSPGQGNTGELFF. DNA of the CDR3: TGTGCCAGCTCACCGGGACAGGGGAACACCGGGGAGCTGTTTTTT.

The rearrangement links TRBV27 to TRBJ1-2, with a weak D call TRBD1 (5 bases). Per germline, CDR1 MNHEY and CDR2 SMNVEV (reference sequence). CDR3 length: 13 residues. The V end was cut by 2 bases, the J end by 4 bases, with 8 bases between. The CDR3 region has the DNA TGTGCCAGCAGTTTACAGGGTACCTATGGCTACACCTTC. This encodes CASSLQGTYGYTF.

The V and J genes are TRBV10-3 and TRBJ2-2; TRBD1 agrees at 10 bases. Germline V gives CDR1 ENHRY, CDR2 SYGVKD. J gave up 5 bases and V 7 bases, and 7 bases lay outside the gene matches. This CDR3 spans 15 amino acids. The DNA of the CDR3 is TGTGCCATCAAAACCGGGACAGGGGCAACCGGGGAGCTGTTTTTT. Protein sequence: CAIKTGTGATGELFF.

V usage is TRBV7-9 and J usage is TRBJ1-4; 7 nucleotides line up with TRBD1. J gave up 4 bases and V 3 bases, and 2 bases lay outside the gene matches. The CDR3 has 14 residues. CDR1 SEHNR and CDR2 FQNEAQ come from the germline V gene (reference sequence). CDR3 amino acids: CASSLGQSNEKLFF. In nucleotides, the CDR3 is TGTGCCAGCAGCTTGGGACAGAGTAATGAAAAACTGTTTTTT.

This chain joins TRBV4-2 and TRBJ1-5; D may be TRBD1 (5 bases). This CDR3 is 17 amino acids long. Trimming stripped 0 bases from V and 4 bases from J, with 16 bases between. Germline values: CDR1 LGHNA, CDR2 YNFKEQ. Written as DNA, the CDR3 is TGTGCCAGCAGCCAAGATATGAGGGGATTGGGTAATCAGCCCCAGCATTTT. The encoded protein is CASSQDMRGLGNQPQHF.

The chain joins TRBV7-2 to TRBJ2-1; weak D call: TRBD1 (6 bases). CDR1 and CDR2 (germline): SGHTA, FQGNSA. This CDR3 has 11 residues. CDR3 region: CAGGSYNEQFF. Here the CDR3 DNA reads TGTGCAGGGGGCTCCTACAATGAGCAGTTCTTC.

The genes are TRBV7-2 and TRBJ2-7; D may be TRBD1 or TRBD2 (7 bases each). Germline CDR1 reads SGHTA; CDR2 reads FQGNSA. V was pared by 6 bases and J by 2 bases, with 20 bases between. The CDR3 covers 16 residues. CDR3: CASSRQGGIGAYEQYF. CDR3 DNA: TGTGCCAGCAGTCGACAGGGAGGGATCGGCGCCTACGAGCAGTACTTC.

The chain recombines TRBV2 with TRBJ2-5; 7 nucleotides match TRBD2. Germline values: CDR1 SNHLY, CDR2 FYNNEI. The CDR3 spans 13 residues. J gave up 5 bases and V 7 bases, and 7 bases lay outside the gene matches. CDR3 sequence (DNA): TGTGCCAGCACGAGACTAGCTGAGGAGACCCAGTACTTC. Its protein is CASTRLAEETQYF. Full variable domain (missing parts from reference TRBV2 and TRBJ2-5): EPEVTQTPSHQVTQMGQEVILRCVPISNHLYFYWYRQILGQKVEFLVSFYNNEISEKSEIFDDQFSVERPDGSNFTLKIRSTKLEDSAMYFCASTRLAEETQYFGPGTRLLVL.

CDR3 residues: CASSPDSLYEQYF. CDR3 nucleotides: TGTGCCAGCTCACCCGATTCCCTCTACGAGCAGTACTTC. The chain combines TRBV18 with TRBJ2-7; D unclear. The germline V gene has CDR1 KGHSH and CDR2 LQKENI. The CDR3 is 13 residues long. V lost 3 bases to trimming and J lost 3 bases, with 9 bases between them.

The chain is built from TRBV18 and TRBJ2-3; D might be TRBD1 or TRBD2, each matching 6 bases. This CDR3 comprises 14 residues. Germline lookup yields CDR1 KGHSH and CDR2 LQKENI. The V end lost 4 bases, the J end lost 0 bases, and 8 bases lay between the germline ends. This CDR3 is CASSRGASTDTQYF. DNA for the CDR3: TGTGCCAGCTCACGGGGGGCTAGCACAGATACGCAGTATTTT.

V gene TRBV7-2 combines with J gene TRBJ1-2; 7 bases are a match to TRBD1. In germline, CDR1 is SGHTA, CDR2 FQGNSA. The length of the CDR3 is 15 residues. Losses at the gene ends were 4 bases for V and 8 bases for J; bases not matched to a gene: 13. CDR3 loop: CASSSVQTGWIGYTF. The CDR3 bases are TGTGCCAGCAGCTCGGTACAGACAGGGTGGATCGGCTACACCTTC.

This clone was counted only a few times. The CDR3 protein is CASSLEAGRFYEQYF. DNA of the CDR3: TGCGCCAGCAGCTTGGAGGCAGGGAGGTTCTACGAGCAGTACTTC. The chain links TRBV5-1 to TRBJ2-7, with D possibly matching TRBD2 (6 bases). CDR3 size: 15 residues. Per the germline V gene, CDR1 is SGHRS and CDR2 is YFSETQ. Trimming shortened V by 0 bases and J by 3 bases, and 13 bases separated the two germline ends.

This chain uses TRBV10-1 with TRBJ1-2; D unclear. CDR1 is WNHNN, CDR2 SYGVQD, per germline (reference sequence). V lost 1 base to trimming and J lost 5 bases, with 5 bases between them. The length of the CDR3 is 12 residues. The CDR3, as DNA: TGCGCCAGCAGTGAGTTTCGGTATGGCTACACCTTC. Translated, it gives CASSEFRYGYTF.